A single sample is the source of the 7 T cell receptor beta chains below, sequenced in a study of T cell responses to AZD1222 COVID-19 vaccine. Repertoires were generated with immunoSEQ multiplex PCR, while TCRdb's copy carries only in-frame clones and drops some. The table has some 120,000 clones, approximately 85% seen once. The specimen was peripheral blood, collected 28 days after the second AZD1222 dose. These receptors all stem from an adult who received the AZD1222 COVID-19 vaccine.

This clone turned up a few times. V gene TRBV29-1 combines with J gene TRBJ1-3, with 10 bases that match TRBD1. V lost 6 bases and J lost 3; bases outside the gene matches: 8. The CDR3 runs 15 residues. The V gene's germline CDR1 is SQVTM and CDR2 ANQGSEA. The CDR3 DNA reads TGCAGCGTACACAGACAGGGGGCGCGTGGAAACACCATATATTTT. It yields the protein CSVHRQGARGNTIYF.

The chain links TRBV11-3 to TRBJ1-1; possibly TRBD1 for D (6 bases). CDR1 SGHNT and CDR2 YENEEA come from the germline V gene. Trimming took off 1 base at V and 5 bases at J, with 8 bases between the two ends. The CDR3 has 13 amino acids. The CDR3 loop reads CASSLVQGTEAFF. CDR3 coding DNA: TGTGCCAGCAGCTTAGTACAGGGAACTGAAGCTTTCTTT.

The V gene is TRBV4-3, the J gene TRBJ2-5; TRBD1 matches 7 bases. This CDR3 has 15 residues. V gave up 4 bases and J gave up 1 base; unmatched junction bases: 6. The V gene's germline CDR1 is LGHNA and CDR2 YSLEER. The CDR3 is CASSLEGQTQETQYF. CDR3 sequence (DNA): TGCGCCAGCAGCCTAGAGGGACAGACCCAAGAGACCCAGTACTTC.

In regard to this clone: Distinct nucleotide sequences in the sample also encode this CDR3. The CDR3 is CASSGRAGGTDTQYF. In DNA form, the CDR3 reads TGTGCCAGCAGTGGGCGAGCGGGGGGAACAGATACGCAGTATTTT. This chain links TRBV2 with TRBJ2-3; 9 bases fit TRBD2. Germline values: CDR1 SNHLY, CDR2 FYNNEI. The CDR3 loop spans 15 amino acids. With 4 bases clipped from V and 3 bases from J, the junction kept 5 bases outside the gene matches.

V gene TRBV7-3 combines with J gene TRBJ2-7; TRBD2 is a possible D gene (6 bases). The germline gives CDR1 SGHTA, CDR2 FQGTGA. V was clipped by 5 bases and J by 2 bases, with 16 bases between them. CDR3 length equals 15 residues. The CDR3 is CASSALGGTTYEQYF. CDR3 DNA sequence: TGTGCCAGCAGCGCATTGGGGGGAACAACCTACGAGCAGTACTTC.

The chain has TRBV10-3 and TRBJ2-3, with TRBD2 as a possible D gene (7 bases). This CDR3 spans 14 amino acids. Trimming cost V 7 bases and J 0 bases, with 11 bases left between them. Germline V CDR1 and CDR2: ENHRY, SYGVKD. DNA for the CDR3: TGTGCCATCACAAGGGGGGGTAGCACAGATACGCAGTATTTT. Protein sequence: CAITRGGSTDTQYF.

The chain's CDR3 is CASSPRTTGPGEKLFF. The CDR3 nucleotides are TGTGCCAGCTCGCCTAGGACGACGGGGCCCGGGGAAAAACTGTTTTTT. This chain joins TRBV18 and TRBJ1-4, with a weak D call TRBD1 (5 bases). Germline lookup yields CDR1 KGHSH and CDR2 LQKENI. V lost 6 bases to trimming and J lost 8 bases, with 22 bases between them. CDR3 length equals 16 residues.